Shown below are 19 T cell receptor beta chains from a single sample sequenced in a study of blood T cell repertoires in COVID-19. The method was immunoSEQ multiplex PCR; TCRdb's version includes in-frame clones alone and lacks a portion of them. The sample yields more than 95,000 clones, roughly 89% seen once. Material: peripheral blood. Receptors were obtained from a woman aged 80 or over in a cohort sampled during active COVID-19.

V gene TRBV27 combines with J gene TRBJ2-1, with D possibly TRBD2 on 6 matching bases. This CDR3 comprises 20 residues. Germline CDR1 reads MNHEY; CDR2 reads SMNVEV (reference sequence). Trimming left V 4 bases short and J 0 bases short, with 25 bases between. The CDR3 here is CASSSGWGGAYMSSYNEQFF. The CDR3 nucleotides are TGTGCCAGCAGTTCGGGGTGGGGCGGGGCTTATATGAGCTCCTACAATGAGCAGTTCTTC.

The chain carries TRBV19 and TRBJ2-1, with D tentatively TRBD1 (7 bases). The germline gives CDR1 LNHDA, CDR2 SQIVND (reference sequence). This CDR3 region has 15 residues. V shed 1 base and J shed 12 bases, with 19 bases lying between them. The CDR3 reads CASSIAGGGPTGQFF. In DNA form, the CDR3 reads TGTGCCAGTAGTATAGCAGGGGGAGGTCCGACGGGGCAGTTCTTC.

The chain uses TRBV7-3 and TRBJ2-2, with D perhaps TRBD2 (5 bases). Trimming shortened V by 1 base and J by 4 bases, and 16 bases separated the two germline ends. The germline V gene has CDR1 SGHTA and CDR2 FQGTGA. This CDR3 is 17 amino acids long. The DNA of the CDR3 is TGTGCCAGCAGCTTAAGTTCGGCAACCGGGGTCACCGGGGAGCTGTTTTTT. It translates to CASSLSSATGVTGELFF.

This clone was counted a few times. The chain combines TRBV18 with TRBJ2-7; D is uncertain. The germline CDR1 and CDR2 sequences are KGHSH and LQKENI. Between the trimmed V and J ends, which lost 0 bases and 6 bases, there was a span of 9 bases. This CDR3 has 13 amino acids. CDR3 DNA: TGTGCCAGCTCACCACCGTCGACAACCGAGCAGTACTTC. Amino acid sequence: CASSPPSTTEQYF. Supplemented by reference TRBV18 and TRBJ2-7, the full variable domain reads NAGVMQNPRHLVRRRGQEARLRCSPMKGHSHVYWYRQLPEEGLKFMVYLQKENIIDESGMPKERFSAEFPKEGPSILRIQQVVRGDSAAYFCASSPPSTTEQYFGPGTRLTVT.

This chain uses TRBV7-9 with TRBJ1-1, with 8 bases fitting TRBD1. The CDR3 length is 16 residues. Germline CDR1 and CDR2: SEHNR and FQNEAQ (reference sequence). After removal of 5 bases from V and 0 bases from J, the junction contained 8 bases not matched to a gene. The CDR3 sequence: CASSLPVQGVNTEAFF. CDR3 DNA sequence: TGTGCCAGCAGCCTCCCCGTACAGGGGGTGAACACTGAAGCTTTCTTT.

This clone appeared a single time. This rearrangement joins TRBV4-1 to TRBJ1-5, with D unclear. The CDR3 loop spans 16 amino acids. Trimming removed 1 base from V and 0 bases from J, with 10 bases in between. CDR1 is MGHRA and CDR2 is YSYEKL in the germline V gene. The CDR3: CASSQVIQYSNQPQHF. CDR3 DNA: TGCGCCAGCAGCCAAGTCATACAGTATAGCAATCAGCCCCAGCATTTT.

V usage is TRBV7-2 and J usage is TRBJ2-7, with TRBD2 matching 7 bases. In germline, CDR1 is SGHTA, CDR2 FQGNSA. The J segment lost 6 bases and the V segment lost 6 bases, leaving 8 bases of the junction unmatched. The CDR3 length is 13 residues. In DNA form, the CDR3 reads TGTGCCAGCAGTCTCCCGACTAGCTCCGAGCAGTACTTC. This encodes CASSLPTSSEQYF.

This chain links TRBV21-1 with TRBJ1-4; no DNA check was done on the table's D call, TRBD1. TRBV21-1 is a recognized pseudogene. This CDR3 has 17 amino acids. The DNA for the CDR3 is TGTGCCAGCAGCCCTCCAACGCAGGGGACAGCTAATGAAAAACTGTTTTTT. Encoded protein: CASSPPTQGTANEKLFF.

The V and J genes are TRBV15 and TRBJ2-5; tentatively, D is TRBD2 (5 bases). The CDR3 consists of 13 residues. In germline, CDR1 is LNHNV, CDR2 YYDKDF (reference sequence). Trimming took off 9 bases at V and 5 bases at J, with 16 bases between the two ends. The CDR3 reads CATSSWGAETQYF. DNA for the CDR3: TGTGCCACGTCCAGCTGGGGAGCCGAGACCCAGTACTTC.

The chain employs TRBV19 and TRBJ2-2; 11 bases are shared with TRBD2. This CDR3 comprises 15 residues. The germline gives CDR1 LNHDA, CDR2 SQIVND (reference sequence). Unmatched junction bases numbered 5, after V lost 8 bases and J lost 3 bases. The CDR3 loop reads CASGTSGRYTGELFF. The CDR3 DNA is TGTGCCAGTGGGACTAGCGGTCGTTACACCGGGGAGCTGTTTTTT.

The chain recombines TRBV5-4 with TRBJ2-3; 8 bases fit TRBD2. Germline V gives CDR1 SGHNT, CDR2 YYREEE (reference sequence). After removal of 3 bases from V and 2 bases from J, the junction contained 5 bases not matched to a gene. This CDR3 has 15 amino acids. Here the CDR3 reads CASSSAGGSTDTQYF. The CDR3 DNA reads as TGTGCCAGCAGCTCGGCGGGGGGATCCACAGATACGCAGTATTTT.

CDR3 nucleotide sequence: TGTGCCAGCCTGGCTAGCGGGACCGATACGCAGTATTTT. Its protein is CASLASGTDTQYF. The rearrangement uses TRBV18 and TRBJ2-3; 9 bases agree with TRBD2. The CDR3 extends over 13 amino acids. Trimming removed 8 bases from V and 6 bases from J; junction bases left unmatched: 6. The germline CDR1 and CDR2 sequences are KGHSH and LQKENI.

The chain carries TRBV11-2 and TRBJ2-1; 12 bases align to TRBD2. The germline V gene encodes CDR1 SGHAT and CDR2 FQNNGV. The CDR3 has 14 amino acids. V lost 7 bases and J lost 9; bases outside the gene matches: 7. The CDR3 spells CASIMTSGSGEQFF. DNA of the CDR3: TGTGCCAGCATAATGACTAGCGGGAGTGGTGAGCAGTTCTTC.

This chain joins TRBV7-2 and TRBJ1-3, with TRBD1 matching 8 bases. The V and J ends lost 1 base and 4 bases, in that order; junction bases with no gene match: 6. The germline gives CDR1 SGHTA, CDR2 FQGNSA. CDR3 length: 16 residues. CDR3 loop: CASSLVGTGSGNTIYF. The CDR3 nucleotides read TGTGCCAGCAGCTTAGTTGGGACAGGCAGCGGAAACACCATATATTTT.

The chain joins TRBV19 to TRBJ2-5; TRBD1 matches 9 bases. The CDR3 length is 14 residues. Germline trimming cut 4 bases from V and 5 bases from J; bases unmatched to any gene: 5. Germline V lookup: CDR1 LNHDA, CDR2 SQIVND (reference sequence). The CDR3 region is CASSKTGGEETQYF. The CDR3 bases are TGTGCCAGTAGTAAGACAGGGGGTGAGGAGACCCAGTACTTC.

This rearrangement joins TRBV28 to TRBJ1-3; no definite D call. This CDR3 contains 15 residues. Trimming took 2 bases from V and 0 from J, leaving 8 bases between them. CDR1 MDHEN and CDR2 SYDVKM come from the germline V gene. The CDR3 is CASSLGPSSGNTIYF. DNA for the CDR3: TGTGCCAGCAGTTTAGGGCCCAGCTCTGGAAACACCATATATTTT.

The chain recombines TRBV3-1 (or the pseudogene TRBV3-2) with TRBJ1-1; D is uncertain. Germline CDR1 is LGHDT and CDR2 is YNNKEL (reference sequence). This CDR3 spans 14 amino acids. With 0 bases removed from V and 11 bases from J, the gap between germline ends came to 16 bases. The CDR3 nucleotides read TGTGCCAGCAGCCAAGATGCGGTAGTCGGGTGGGCTTTCTTT. Amino acid sequence: CASSQDAVVGWAFF.

The CDR3 bases are TGTGCCAGCAGCGAAAGACAGGGGCCCTACAATGAGCAGTTCTTC. This codes for CASSERQGPYNEQFF. The gene calls are TRBV7-3 and TRBJ2-1, with TRBD1 matching 8 bases. The CDR3 contains 15 residues. V lost 5 bases and J lost 2; bases outside the gene matches: 5. The germline CDR1 and CDR2 sequences are SGHTA and FQGTGA.

This clone was found a few times. The CDR3, as DNA: TGTGCCAGCAGCCAAGATAAAAGGGGCAGCCATGGCTACACCTTC. Translated: CASSQDKRGSHGYTF. The V call is TRBV4-2, the J call TRBJ1-2, with D perhaps matching TRBD1 (5 bases). The CDR3 runs to 15 residues. In germline, CDR1 is LGHNA, CDR2 YNFKEQ. V lost 0 bases and J lost 6, with 14 bases in between.